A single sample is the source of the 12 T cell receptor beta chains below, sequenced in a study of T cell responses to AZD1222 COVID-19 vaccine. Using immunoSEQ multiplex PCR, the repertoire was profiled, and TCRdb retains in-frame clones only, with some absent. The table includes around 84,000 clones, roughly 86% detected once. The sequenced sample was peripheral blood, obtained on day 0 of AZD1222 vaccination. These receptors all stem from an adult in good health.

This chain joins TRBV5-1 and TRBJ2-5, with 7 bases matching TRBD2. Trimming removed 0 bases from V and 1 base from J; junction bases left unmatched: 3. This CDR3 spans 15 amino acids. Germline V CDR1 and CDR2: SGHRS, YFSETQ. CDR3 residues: CASSLEGGGQETQYF. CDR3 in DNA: TGCGCCAGCAGCTTGGAAGGCGGGGGCCAAGAGACCCAGTACTTC.

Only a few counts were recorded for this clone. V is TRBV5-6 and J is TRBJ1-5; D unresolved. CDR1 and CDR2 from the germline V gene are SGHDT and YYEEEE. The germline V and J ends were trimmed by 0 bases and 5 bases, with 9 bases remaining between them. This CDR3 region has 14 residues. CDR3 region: CASSLALGDQPQHF. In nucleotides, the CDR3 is TGTGCCAGCAGCTTGGCCCTCGGCGATCAGCCCCAGCATTTT.

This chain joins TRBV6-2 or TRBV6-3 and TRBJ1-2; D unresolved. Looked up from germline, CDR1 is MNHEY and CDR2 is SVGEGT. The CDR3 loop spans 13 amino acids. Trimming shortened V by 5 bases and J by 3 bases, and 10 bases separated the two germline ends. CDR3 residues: CASSIDGDYGYTF. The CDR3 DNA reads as TGTGCCAGCAGTATTGACGGAGACTATGGCTACACCTTC.

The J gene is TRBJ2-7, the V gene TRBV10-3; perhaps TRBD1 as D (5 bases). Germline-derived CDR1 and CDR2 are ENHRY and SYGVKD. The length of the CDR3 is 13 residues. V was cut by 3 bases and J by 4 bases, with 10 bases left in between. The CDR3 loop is CAISDETVYEQYF. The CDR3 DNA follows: TGTGCCATCAGTGATGAGACAGTTTACGAGCAGTACTTC.

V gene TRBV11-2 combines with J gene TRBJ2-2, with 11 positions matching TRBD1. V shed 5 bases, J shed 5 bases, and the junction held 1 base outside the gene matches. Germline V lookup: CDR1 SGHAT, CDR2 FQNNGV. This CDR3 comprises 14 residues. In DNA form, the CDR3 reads TGTGCCAGCAGCGGGACAGGGGGGACCGGGGAGCTGTTTTTT. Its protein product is CASSGTGGTGELFF.

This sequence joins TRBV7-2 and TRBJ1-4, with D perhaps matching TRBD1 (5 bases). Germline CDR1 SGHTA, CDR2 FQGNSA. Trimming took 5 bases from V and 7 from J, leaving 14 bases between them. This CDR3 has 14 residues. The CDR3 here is CASSPEGQIEKLFF. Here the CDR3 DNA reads TGTGCCAGCAGCCCAGAGGGGCAGATTGAAAAACTGTTTTTT. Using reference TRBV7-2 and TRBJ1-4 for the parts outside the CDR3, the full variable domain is GAGVSQSPSNKVTEKGKDVELRCDPISGHTALYWYRQSLGQGLEFLIYFQGNSAPDKSGLPSDRFSAERTGGSVSTLTIQRTQQEDSAVYLCASSPEGQIEKLFFGSGTQLSVL.

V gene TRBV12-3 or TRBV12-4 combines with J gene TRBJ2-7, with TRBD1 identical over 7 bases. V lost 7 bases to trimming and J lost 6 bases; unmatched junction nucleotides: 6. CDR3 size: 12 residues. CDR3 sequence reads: CASKTGSSEQYF. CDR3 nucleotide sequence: TGTGCCAGCAAGACAGGGTCGAGCGAGCAGTACTTC.

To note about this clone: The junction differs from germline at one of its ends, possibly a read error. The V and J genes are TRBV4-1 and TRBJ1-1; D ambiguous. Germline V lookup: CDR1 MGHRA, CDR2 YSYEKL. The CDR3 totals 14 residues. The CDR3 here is CASSQVSVTLLPLF. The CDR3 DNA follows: TGCGCCAGCAGCCAAGTCTCGGTGACCCTACTCCCCCTCTTT.

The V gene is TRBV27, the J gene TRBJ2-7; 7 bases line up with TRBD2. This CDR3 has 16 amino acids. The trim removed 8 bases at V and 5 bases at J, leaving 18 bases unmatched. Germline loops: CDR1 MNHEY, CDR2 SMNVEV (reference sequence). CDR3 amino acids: CASRPGGSAPPNEQYF. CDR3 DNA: TGTGCCAGCCGCCCGGGGGGTAGCGCCCCTCCCAACGAGCAGTACTTC.

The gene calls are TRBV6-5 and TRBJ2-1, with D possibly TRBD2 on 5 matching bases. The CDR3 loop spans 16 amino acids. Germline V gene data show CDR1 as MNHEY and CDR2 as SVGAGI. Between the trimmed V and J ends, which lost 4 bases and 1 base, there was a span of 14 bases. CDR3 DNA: TGTGCCAGCAGTTTCGGACCGGGAAGGTCCTACAATGAGCAGTTCTTC. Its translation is CASSFGPGRSYNEQFF.

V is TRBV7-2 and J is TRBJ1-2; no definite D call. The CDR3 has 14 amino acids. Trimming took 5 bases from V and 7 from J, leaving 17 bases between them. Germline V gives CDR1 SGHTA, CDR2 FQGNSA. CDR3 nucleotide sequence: TGTGCCAGCAGCGCCAAGGGAGTACTGGGTGGCTACACCTTC. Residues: CASSAKGVLGGYTF.

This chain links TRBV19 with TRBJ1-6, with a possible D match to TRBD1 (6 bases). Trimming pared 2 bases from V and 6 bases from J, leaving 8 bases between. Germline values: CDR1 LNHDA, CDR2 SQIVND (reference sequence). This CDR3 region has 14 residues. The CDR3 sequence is CASSITGTNSPLHF. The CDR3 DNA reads TGTGCCAGTAGTATAACAGGGACTAATTCACCCCTCCACTTT.